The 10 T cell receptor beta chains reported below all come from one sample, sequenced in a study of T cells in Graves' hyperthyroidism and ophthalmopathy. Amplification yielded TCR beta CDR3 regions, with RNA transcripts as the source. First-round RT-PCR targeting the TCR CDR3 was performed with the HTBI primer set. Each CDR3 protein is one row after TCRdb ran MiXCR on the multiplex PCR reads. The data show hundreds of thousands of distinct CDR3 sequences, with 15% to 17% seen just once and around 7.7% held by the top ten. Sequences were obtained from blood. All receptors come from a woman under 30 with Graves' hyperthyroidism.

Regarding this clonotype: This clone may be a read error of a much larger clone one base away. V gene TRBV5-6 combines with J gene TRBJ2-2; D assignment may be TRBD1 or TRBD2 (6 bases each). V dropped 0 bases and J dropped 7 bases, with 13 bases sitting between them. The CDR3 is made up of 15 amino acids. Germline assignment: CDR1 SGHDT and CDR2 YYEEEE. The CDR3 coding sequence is TGTGCCAGCAGCTTGGGAGTCGGGGGCCTCGGGGAGCTGTTTTTT. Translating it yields CASSLGVGGLGELFF.

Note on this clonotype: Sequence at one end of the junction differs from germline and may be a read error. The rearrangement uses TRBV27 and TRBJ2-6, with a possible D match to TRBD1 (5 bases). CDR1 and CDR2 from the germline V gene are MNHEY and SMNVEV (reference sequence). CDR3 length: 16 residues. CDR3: CVSSLLPGPGANVLTF. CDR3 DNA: TGTGTCAGCAGTTTACTCCCAGGGCCTGGGGCCAACGTCCTGACTTTC. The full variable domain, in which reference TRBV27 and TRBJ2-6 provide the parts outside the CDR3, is EAQVTQNPRYLITVTGKKLTVTCSQNMNHEYMSWYRQDPGLGLRQIYYSMNVEVTDKGDVPEGYKVSRKEKRNFPLILESPSPNQTSLYFCVSSLLPGPGANVLTFGAGSRLTVL.

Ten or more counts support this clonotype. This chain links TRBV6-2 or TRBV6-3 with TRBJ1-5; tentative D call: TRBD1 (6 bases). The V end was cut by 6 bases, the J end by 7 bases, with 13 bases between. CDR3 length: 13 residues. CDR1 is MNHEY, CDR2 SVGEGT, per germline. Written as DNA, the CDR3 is TGTGCCAGCAGCCCTTCAGGGGTCCAGCCCCAGCATTTT. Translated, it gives CASSPSGVQPQHF.

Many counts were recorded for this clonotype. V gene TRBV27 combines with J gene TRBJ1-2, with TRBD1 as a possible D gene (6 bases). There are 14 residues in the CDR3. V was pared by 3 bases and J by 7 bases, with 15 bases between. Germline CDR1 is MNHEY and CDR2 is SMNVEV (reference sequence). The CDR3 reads CASSFIKGGAGYTF. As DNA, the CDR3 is TGTGCCAGCAGTTTTATCAAGGGGGGCGCTGGCTACACCTTC.

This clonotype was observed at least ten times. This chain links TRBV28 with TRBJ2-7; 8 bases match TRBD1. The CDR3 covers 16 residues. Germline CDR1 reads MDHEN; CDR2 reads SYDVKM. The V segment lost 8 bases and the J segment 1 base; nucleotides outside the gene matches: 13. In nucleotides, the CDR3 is TGTGCCAGCTGCTCATTCGGGACAGGCCCTTCCTACGAGCAGTACTTC. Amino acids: CASCSFGTGPSYEQYF.

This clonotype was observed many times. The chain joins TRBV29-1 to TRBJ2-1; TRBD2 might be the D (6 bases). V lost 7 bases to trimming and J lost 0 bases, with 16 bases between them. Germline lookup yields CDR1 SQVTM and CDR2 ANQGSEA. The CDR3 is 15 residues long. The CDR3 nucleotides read TGCAGCGCTGGGACTCGAAGGAGCTCCTACAATGAGCAGTTCTTC. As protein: CSAGTRRSSYNEQFF.

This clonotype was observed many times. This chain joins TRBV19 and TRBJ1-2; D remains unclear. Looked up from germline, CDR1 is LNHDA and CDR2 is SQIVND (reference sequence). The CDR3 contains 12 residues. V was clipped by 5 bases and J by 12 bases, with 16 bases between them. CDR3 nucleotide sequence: TGTGCCAGTAGTGACGCCCCCGTGGTGAACACCTTC. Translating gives CASSDAPVVNTF.

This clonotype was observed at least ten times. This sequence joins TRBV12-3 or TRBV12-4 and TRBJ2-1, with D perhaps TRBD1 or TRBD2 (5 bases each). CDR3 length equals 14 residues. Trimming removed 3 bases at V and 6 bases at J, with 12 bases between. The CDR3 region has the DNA TGTGCCAGCAGTTTTGCCCCTGGGGGCAATGAGCAGTTCTTC. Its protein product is CASSFAPGGNEQFF.

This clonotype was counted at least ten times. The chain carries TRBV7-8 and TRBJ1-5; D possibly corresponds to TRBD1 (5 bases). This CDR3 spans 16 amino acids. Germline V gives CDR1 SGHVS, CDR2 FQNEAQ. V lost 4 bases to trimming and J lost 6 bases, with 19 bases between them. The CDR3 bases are TGTGCCAGCAGCTCCGCAGGAGGGGCGGCCCCTCAGCCCCAGCATTTT. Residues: CASSSAGGAAPQPQHF. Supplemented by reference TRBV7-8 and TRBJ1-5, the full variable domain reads GAGVSQSPRYKVAKRGQDVALRCDPISGHVSLFWYQQALGQGPEFLTYFQNEAQLDKSGLPSDRFFAERPEGSVSTLKIQRTQQEDSAVYLCASSSAGGAAPQPQHFGDGTRLSIL.

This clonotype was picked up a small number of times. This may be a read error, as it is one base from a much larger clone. CDR3 sequence (DNA): TGCAGTGCCAGACACGCCGGACAGGGGATCAATGAGCAGTTCTTC. Protein: CSARHAGQGINEQFF. The rearrangement uses TRBV20-1 and TRBJ2-1, with 9 bases fitting TRBD1. Unmatched junction bases numbered 12, after V lost 6 bases and J lost 6 bases. Germline CDR1 is DFQATT and CDR2 is SNEGSKA (reference sequence). This CDR3 comprises 15 residues.